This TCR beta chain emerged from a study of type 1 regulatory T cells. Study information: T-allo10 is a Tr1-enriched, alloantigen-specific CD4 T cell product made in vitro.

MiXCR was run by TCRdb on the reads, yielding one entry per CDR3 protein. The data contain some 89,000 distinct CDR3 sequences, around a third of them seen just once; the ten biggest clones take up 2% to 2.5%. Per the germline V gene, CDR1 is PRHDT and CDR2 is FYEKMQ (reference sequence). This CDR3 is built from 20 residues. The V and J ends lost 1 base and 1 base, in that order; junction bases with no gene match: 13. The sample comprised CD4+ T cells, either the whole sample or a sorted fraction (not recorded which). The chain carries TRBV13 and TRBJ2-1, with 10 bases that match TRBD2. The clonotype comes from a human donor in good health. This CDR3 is CASSLVASGSPLRSYNEQFF. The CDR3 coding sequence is TGTGCCAGCAGCTTAGTCGCTAGCGGGAGTCCCTTAAGATCCTACAATGAGCAGTTCTTC.